The present entry profiles one T cell receptor (beta chain) with its context. These data come from a study of blood T cell repertoires in COVID-19. Germline V gives CDR1 MNHEY, CDR2 SMNVEV (reference sequence). This CDR3 contains 15 residues. The J segment lost 7 bases and the V segment lost 5 bases, leaving 10 bases of the junction unmatched. The protocol was immunoSEQ multiplex PCR, while the TCRdb copy is restricted to in-frame clones and leaves out a portion. The profile shows around 190,000 clones, 65% to 85% of them singletons. The chain recombines TRBV27 with TRBJ2-1, with 8 nucleotides matching TRBD1. The TCR was taken from a woman aged 30 to 39 who had been exposed to COVID-19. What was sequenced was PBMCs or T cells enriched from blood (not recorded which). CDR3 region: CASSPRTGLVNEQFF. CDR3 sequence (DNA): TGTGCCAGCAGTCCGCGGACAGGGCTAGTGAATGAGCAGTTCTTC.